This entry lists 3 T cell receptor beta chains sequenced from one sample in a study of shared clonotypes between healthy human individuals. Repertoires were generated with immunoSEQ multiplex PCR, while TCRdb's copy carries only in-frame clones and drops some. The sample carries 400,000 to 600,000 clones, roughly 77% recorded once. The sample comprised PBMCs. Source of these receptors: a woman aged 40 to 55 in good health. Some clones in this sample may be carry-over from other donors' samples.

V is TRBV6-4 and J is TRBJ2-6; TRBD1 agrees at 8 bases. Looked up from germline, CDR1 is MRHNA and CDR2 is SNTAGT. There are 17 residues in the CDR3. The V segment lost 4 bases and the J segment 2 bases; nucleotides outside the gene matches: 7. The CDR3 DNA is TGTGCCAGCAGTGTGGACAGGGTTACTACTGGGGCCAACGTCCTGACTTTC. Translated, it gives CASSVDRVTTGANVLTF.

This clone was recorded a few times. The chain recombines TRBV28 with TRBJ1-2; TRBD1 aligns across 8 bases. This CDR3 has 17 residues. Germline V lookup: CDR1 MDHEN, CDR2 SYDVKM. V gave up 2 bases and J gave up 7 bases; unmatched junction bases: 15. CDR3: CASSLRSAGGGNSGYTF. CDR3 coding DNA: TGTGCCAGCAGTTTAAGGTCCGCAGGGGGCGGAAATTCTGGCTACACCTTC.

This sequence joins TRBV4-1 and TRBJ1-5, with 7 nucleotides matching TRBD1. Germline trimming cut 0 bases from V and 5 bases from J; bases unmatched to any gene: 7. The CDR3 runs 16 residues. CDR1 MGHRA and CDR2 YSYEKL come from the germline V gene. CDR3 protein: CASSQDSGQADQPQHF. As DNA, the CDR3 is TGCGCCAGCAGCCAAGATTCCGGACAGGCGGATCAGCCCCAGCATTTT.